This entry lists 4 T cell receptor beta chains sequenced from one sample in a study of cytomegalovirus exposure and HLA in healthy donors. The PCR had 60 Vbeta and 13 Jbeta primers. Assay used: immunoSEQ multiplex PCR; TCRdb lists only in-frame clones, some missing. The sample records around 150,000 clones, around 59% being singletons. Sequenced input: PBMCs. The source of these receptors is a male donor in good health and CMV-seronegative.

Only one count was recorded for this clone. The rearrangement joins TRBV6-5 to TRBJ1-2; 11 positions agree with TRBD1. Germline CDR1 and CDR2: MNHEY and SVGAGI. With V trimmed by 6 bases and J by 7 bases, 7 bases remained unmatched. The length of the CDR3 is 14 residues. The CDR3 protein is CASRLGQGVGGYTF. The CDR3 nucleotides read TGTGCCAGCAGATTGGGACAGGGGGTAGGTGGCTACACCTTC.

Points on this clone: One end of the junction fails to match germline, which may point to a read error. The chain recombines TRBV7-7 with TRBJ2-5; D might be TRBD2 (7 bases). The CDR3 spans 14 residues. Germline-derived CDR1 and CDR2 are SSHAT and FNYEAQ (reference sequence). Here the CDR3 DNA reads TGTGCTAGCAGCTTACAGGGCAGGGAGGGGACCCAGTACTTC. Translation: CASSLQGREGTQYF.

CDR3 loop: CASSLPGLPLPYEQYF. The CDR3 bases are TGTGCCAGCAGTTTACCGGGACTACCCCTTCCCTACGAGCAGTACTTC. This chain uses TRBV28 with TRBJ2-7, with 7 bases that match TRBD2. Germline V gives CDR1 MDHEN, CDR2 SYDVKM. V shed 2 bases and J 2 bases; nucleotides not matched to a gene: 9. The CDR3 has 16 residues.

This clone was observed a handful of times. The CDR3 DNA reads as TGTGCCAGCAGCCTGGGAGGGGGTGAGCGTGAGACCCAGTACTTC. Its protein product is CASSLGGGERETQYF. V gene TRBV5-8 combines with J gene TRBJ2-5; D perhaps matches TRBD2 (7 bases). The CDR3 extends over 15 amino acids. Germline V gives CDR1 SGHTS, CDR2 YDEGEE. The V and J ends lost 4 bases and 5 bases respectively, with 18 bases between them. Based on the CDR3 plus reference TRBV5-8 and TRBJ2-5, the full variable domain is EAGVTQSPTHLIKTRGQQATLRCSPISGHTSVYWYQQALGLGLQFLLWYDEGEERNRGNFPPRFSGRQFPNYSSELNVNALELEDSALYLCASSLGGGERETQYFGPGTRLLVL.